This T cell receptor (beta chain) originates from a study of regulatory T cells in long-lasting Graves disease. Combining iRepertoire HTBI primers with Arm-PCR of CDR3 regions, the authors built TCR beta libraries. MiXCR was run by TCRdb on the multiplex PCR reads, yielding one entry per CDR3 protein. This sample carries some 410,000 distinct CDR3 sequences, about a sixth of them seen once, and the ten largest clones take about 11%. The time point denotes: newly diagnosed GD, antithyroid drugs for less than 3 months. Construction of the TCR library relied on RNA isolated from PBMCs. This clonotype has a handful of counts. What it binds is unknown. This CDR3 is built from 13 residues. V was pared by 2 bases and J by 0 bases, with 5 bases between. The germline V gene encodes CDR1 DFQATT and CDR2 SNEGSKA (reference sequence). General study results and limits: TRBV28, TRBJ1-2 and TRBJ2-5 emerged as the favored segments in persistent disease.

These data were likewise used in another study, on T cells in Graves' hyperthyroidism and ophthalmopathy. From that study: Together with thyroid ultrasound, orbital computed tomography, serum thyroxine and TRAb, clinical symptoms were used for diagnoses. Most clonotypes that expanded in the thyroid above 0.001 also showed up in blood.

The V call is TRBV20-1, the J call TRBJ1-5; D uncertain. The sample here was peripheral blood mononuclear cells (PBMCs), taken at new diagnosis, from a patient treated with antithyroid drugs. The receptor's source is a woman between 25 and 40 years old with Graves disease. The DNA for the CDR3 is TGCAGTGCTAGAATTGATAGCAATCAGCCCCAGCATTTT. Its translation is CSARIDSNQPQHF.